The text below deals with one T cell receptor beta chain. Its recognized antigen is unknown. No base-level quality is on record; no much larger clone is a single base apart. Collaborating institutions collected whole blood in K2EDTA tubes following their own protocols. For TCRbeta analysis, collaborators shipped samples in one of three forms: frozen whole blood, isolated PBMCs, or DNA extracted from either of those sample types. TCRbeta CDR3 regions were amplified from genomic DNA by means of the immunoSEQ Assay, a bias-controlled multiplex PCR. On the study's bioinformatics: The number of nucleated cells in each sample was estimated by amplification of reference gene primers within the assay. Sequence reads were collapsed and filtered to measure the absolute abundance of every unique TCRbeta CDR3 rearrangement. For each sample, productive Simpson clonality was calculated by taking the square root of Simpson's diversity index across productive rearrangements. TCRdb retrieved this table from immuneACCESS and kept in-frame rearrangements only. Not all clones are present; in checked studies, unresolved V genes account for under half, and no reason is known for the remainder. The V and J calls and clone size are taken from that table; D and trimming were inferred from the DNA. The table for this sample lists roughly 70,000 clones; more than 75% of them were counted only once. The biggest ten clones account for 1.1% to 1.5% of the sample.

The germline V gene encodes CDR1 MDHEN and CDR2 SYDVKM. From cysteine to phenylalanine, the CDR3 is 14 amino acids long. Only the CDR3 region is kept as DNA, spanning 42 bases read in frame from base 1. Trimming takes 7 bases from V and 0 bases from J, and the germline ends sit 10 bases apart. The sample originates from a study of blood T cell repertoires in COVID-19 (dated by TCRdb to the early 2020s). Broadly, across the study: Samples covering the acute and convalescent phases of COVID-19 were provided by collaborators in the United States, Italy and Spain. The material from the prospective study consisted of cDNA or gDNA derived from T cells, B-cell-depleted T cells, or PBMCs. The dataset comprised deeply sampled blood TCRbeta repertoires from subjects exposed to, actively infected with, or recovered from COVID-19. The repertoires were released in a freely available public database intended as a resource for research on the immune response to SARS-CoV-2. The samples were drawn from the first 160 participants of the ongoing ImmuneRACE study and from roughly 1,300 subjects provided by 6 global collaborators. A de-identified subject ID, COVID-19 status, age in years and sex were almost always included in the sample metadata. Where available, HLA class I and class II types were obtained from metadata supplied by the sample provider rather than from assay-based typing. What the work shows at the level of the full study, not this receptor alone: How much clinical and demographic metadata was included differed by source and by participant, and the metadata was provided uncurated.

This chain joins TRBV28 to TRBJ2-1, with a tentative D gene TRBD1 over 7 matching bases. The sequence was obtained from a human donor in a cohort sampled during active COVID-19. The sample was peripheral blood. The base sequence is TGTGCCAGCACCCAGGGGGGCTCCTACAATGAGCAGTTCTTC. It is translated as CASTQGGSYNEQFF.